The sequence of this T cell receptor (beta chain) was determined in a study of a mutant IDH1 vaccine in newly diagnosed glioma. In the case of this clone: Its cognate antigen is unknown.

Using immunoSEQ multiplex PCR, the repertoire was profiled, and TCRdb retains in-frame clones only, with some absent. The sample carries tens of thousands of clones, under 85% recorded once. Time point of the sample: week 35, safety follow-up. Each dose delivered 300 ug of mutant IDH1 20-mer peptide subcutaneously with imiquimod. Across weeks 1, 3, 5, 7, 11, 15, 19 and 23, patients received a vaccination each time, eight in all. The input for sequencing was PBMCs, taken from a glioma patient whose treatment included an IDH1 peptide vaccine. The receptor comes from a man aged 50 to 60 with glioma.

The CDR3 is CASSLGDLGSSEQYF. The DNA of the CDR3 is TGTGCCAGCAGCCTCGGGGACTTGGGGTCGAGCGAGCAGTACTTC. The chain employs TRBV4-2 and TRBJ2-7; the D gene is possibly TRBD2 (6 bases). Germline values: CDR1 LGHNA, CDR2 YNFKEQ. V was pared by 4 bases and J by 6 bases, with 19 bases between. The CDR3 consists of 15 residues.